The 26 T cell receptor beta chains reported below all come from one sample, sequenced in a study of PD-L1 blockade in urothelial cancer (dated by TCRdb to 2016 to 2017). Library prep was done by the immunoSEQ multiplex PCR assay. As stored in TCRdb, this immuneACCESS dataset retains in-frame rearrangements with V and J assigned. A fraction of the clones does not appear; measured against another copy, unresolved V genes explain less than half of the discrepancy, and the remainder lacks a known reason. Within this sample are about 45,000 clones, with 70% to 90% of them counted one time only. Together, the top ten hold 20% to 25% of the sample. Read against the paper, the sample's time point label means: pretreatment peripheral blood. The sample was PBMCs, taken around atezolizumab (anti-PD-L1) treatment. The receptors originated from a donor at least 40 years old with urothelial cancer.

The chain recombines TRBV27 with TRBJ2-5, with D tentatively TRBD1 (5 bases). Germline V gene sequence: CDR1 MNHEY, CDR2 SMNVEV (reference sequence). This CDR3 is 13 amino acids long. V dropped 5 bases and J dropped 0 bases, with 7 bases sitting between them. The CDR3 reads CASSGADQETQYF. As DNA, the CDR3 is TGTGCCAGCAGTGGGGCGGACCAAGAGACCCAGTACTTC.

The CDR3 protein is CASSPSTGGRGEKLFF. The DNA of the CDR3 is TGTGCCAGCAGCCCGTCAACAGGGGGCCGTGGGGAAAAACTGTTTTTT. The V and J genes are TRBV7-9 and TRBJ1-4, with TRBD1 matching over 9 bases. The CDR3 loop spans 16 amino acids. Germline V gene sequence: CDR1 SEHNR, CDR2 FQNEAQ (reference sequence). V was pared by 5 bases and J by 8 bases, with 12 bases of the junction left unmatched.

This sequence joins TRBV9 and TRBJ2-3, with TRBD1 as a possible D gene (6 bases). The germline V gene encodes CDR1 SGDLS and CDR2 YYNGEE. V gave up 0 bases and J gave up 4 bases, with 12 bases separating them. This CDR3 spans 15 amino acids. This chain's CDR3 is CASSVGGHRADTQYF. CDR3 sequence (DNA): TGTGCCAGCAGCGTAGGGGGACATCGGGCAGATACGCAGTATTTT.

The chain carries TRBV4-2 and TRBJ2-5; 10 bases are shared with TRBD2. The CDR3 covers 14 residues. Trimming at V came to 4 bases and at J to 5 bases, leaving 4 bases not matched to a gene. Germline assignment: CDR1 LGHNA and CDR2 YNFKEQ. In nucleotides, the CDR3 is TGTGCCAGCAGCCCTAGCGGGAGCGGGGAGACCCAGTACTTC. Its translation is CASSPSGSGETQYF.

The chain has TRBV7-2 and TRBJ2-3; D uncertain. V gave up 5 bases and J gave up 2 bases, with 14 bases separating them. CDR1 is SGHTA, CDR2 FQGNSA, per germline. The CDR3 is 15 residues long. The CDR3 coding sequence is TGTGCCAGCAGCCTTAGGCGGAGTCCCACAGATACGCAGTATTTT. This translates into CASSLRRSPTDTQYF.

The V gene is TRBV6-6, the J gene TRBJ1-1; 9 nucleotides line up with TRBD1. CDR3 size: 15 residues. The J segment lost 6 bases and the V segment lost 6 bases, leaving 11 bases of the junction unmatched. Germline loops: CDR1 MNHNY, CDR2 SVGAGI (reference sequence). CDR3 region: CASRPTQGANAEAFF. In DNA, the CDR3 is TGTGCCAGCAGACCAACACAGGGGGCTAACGCTGAAGCTTTCTTT.

This rearrangement joins TRBV5-6 to TRBJ2-5; 7 nucleotides agree with TRBD1. V dropped 4 bases and J dropped 4; count of bases not matched to a gene: 4. This CDR3 spans 13 amino acids. The germline CDR1 and CDR2 sequences are SGHDT and YYEEEE. CDR3 sequence reads: CASSHTGVETQYF. CDR3 nucleotides: TGTGCCAGCAGCCACACAGGGGTAGAGACCCAGTACTTC. The variable domain in full, completed from reference TRBV5-6 and TRBJ2-5, reads DAGVTQSPTHLIKTRGQQVTLRCSPKSGHDTVSWYQQALGQGPQFIFQYYEEEERQRGNFPDRFSGHQFPNYSSELNVNALLLGDSALYLCASSHTGVETQYFGPGTRLLVL.

This clone was found a few times. The chain carries TRBV27 and TRBJ1-3, with 7 bases fitting TRBD1. The CDR3 contains 16 residues. V was clipped by 5 bases and J by 4 bases; unmatched bases: 11. Germline assignment: CDR1 MNHEY and CDR2 SMNVEV (reference sequence). Written as DNA, the CDR3 is TGTGCCAGCAGTCCCCGACAGGGTGCGGGGGGAAACACCATATATTTT. This codes for CASSPRQGAGGNTIYF.

CDR3 nucleotides: TGTGCCAGCAGCCCGGACAGGGTGGCGACCCAGTACTTC. It codes for CASSPDRVATQYF. The chain couples TRBV14 to TRBJ2-5; 8 bases agree with TRBD1. The CDR3 is 13 residues long. The germline V gene encodes CDR1 SGHDN and CDR2 FVKESK. V trimming: 4 bases; J trimming: 7 bases; junction bases outside the gene matches: 5.

The CDR3 DNA reads as TGCGCCAGCAGCCCCAGCGGGAGCCTCAATGAGCAGTTCTTC. Translating gives CASSPSGSLNEQFF. The genes are TRBV4-1 and TRBJ2-1; 8 bases line up with TRBD2. This CDR3 has 14 residues. The trim removed 4 bases at V and 6 bases at J, leaving 5 bases unmatched. The germline gives CDR1 MGHRA, CDR2 YSYEKL.

This chain joins TRBV30 and TRBJ1-4; 9 bases line up with TRBD1. The CDR3 spans 15 residues. The germline V gene encodes CDR1 GTSNPN and CDR2 SVGIG (reference sequence). Trimming cost V 2 bases and J 6 bases; bases outside gene matches: 7. CDR3 sequence reads: CAWSPQQGAYEKLFF. In nucleotides, the CDR3 is TGTGCCTGGAGTCCCCAACAGGGGGCGTATGAAAAACTGTTTTTT.

This clone was seen once. This rearrangement joins TRBV28 to TRBJ2-7; 7 nucleotides agree with TRBD2. V shed 8 bases, J shed 2 bases, and the junction held 6 bases outside the gene matches. Germline values: CDR1 MDHEN, CDR2 SYDVKM. This CDR3 has 13 residues. The CDR3 spells CASVREVPYEQYF. Here the CDR3 DNA reads TGTGCCAGCGTCCGGGAGGTCCCCTACGAGCAGTACTTC.

This chain links TRBV29-1 with TRBJ1-1; weak D call: TRBD1 (5 bases). Germline V gene sequence: CDR1 SQVTM, CDR2 ANQGSEA. This CDR3 spans 14 amino acids. The V end lost 4 bases, the J end lost 1 base, and 13 bases lay between the germline ends. In DNA form, the CDR3 reads TGCAGCGTTGCTCCCCTGGGGGGGAACACTGAAGCTTTCTTT. It is translated as CSVAPLGGNTEAFF.

Only one count was recorded for this clone. CDR3 nucleotides: TGTGCCAGCAGCTTTCAAAATCAGCCCCAGCATTTT. Amino acids: CASSFQNQPQHF. This chain joins TRBV7-2 and TRBJ1-5, with D hard to call. Germline loops: CDR1 SGHTA, CDR2 FQGNSA. CDR3 size: 12 residues. Trimming shortened V by 3 bases and J by 4 bases, and 4 bases separated the two germline ends.

The chain couples TRBV9 to TRBJ2-3, with no clear D. The CDR3 totals 11 residues. Germline V CDR1 and CDR2: SGDLS, YYNGEE. Deletions cut 3 bases from V and 4 bases from J, with 3 bases between. The CDR3 nucleotides read TGTGCCAGCAGCGCAGCAGATACGCAGTATTTT. It specifies CASSAADTQYF. Drawing the rest from reference TRBV9 and TRBJ2-3, the complete variable domain is DSGVTQTPKHLITATGQRVTLRCSPRSGDLSVYWYQQSLDQGLQFLIQYYNGEERAKGNILERFSAQQFPDLHSELNLSSLELGDSALYFCASSAADTQYFGPGTRLTVL.

The chain employs TRBV21-1 and TRBJ2-5; TRBD1 was called by the table and not checked on the DNA. TRBV21-1 is tagged as a pseudogene. This CDR3 is 15 amino acids long. The CDR3 is CASSKEGEGLETQYF. The CDR3, as DNA: TGTGCCAGCAGCAAAGAGGGGGAAGGGTTAGAGACCCAGTACTTC.

The CDR3 region is CASSLAPSGRAADTQYF. As DNA, the CDR3 is TGTGCCAGCAGCTTAGCACCTAGCGGGAGGGCCGCGGATACGCAGTATTTT. The J gene is TRBJ2-3, the V gene TRBV7-2; TRBD2 matches 12 bases. This CDR3 has 17 amino acids. V was pared by 0 bases and J by 6 bases, with 7 bases of the junction left unmatched. From germline, CDR1 is SGHTA and CDR2 FQGNSA.

The chain uses TRBV6-6 and TRBJ2-1; 10 bases fit TRBD2. V trimming: 7 bases; J trimming: 8 bases; junction bases outside the gene matches: 8. The CDR3 totals 14 residues. The germline V gene encodes CDR1 MNHNY and CDR2 SVGAGI (reference sequence). This CDR3 is CASTWEREGHEQFF. The CDR3 nucleotides are TGTGCCAGCACATGGGAGCGGGAGGGGCATGAGCAGTTCTTC.

The rearrangement joins TRBV20-1 to TRBJ1-2; D possibly corresponds to TRBD1 (5 bases). In germline, CDR1 is DFQATT, CDR2 SNEGSKA (reference sequence). V was trimmed by 1 base and J by 7 bases, leaving 7 bases between them. CDR3 length: 11 residues. The CDR3 DNA sequence: TGCAGTGCTAGAGGGGGGGGTGGCTACACCTTC. This encodes CSARGGGGYTF.

This clone has just a few counts. The rearrangement joins TRBV19 to TRBJ1-2, with 10 bases matching TRBD1. Germline trimming cut 6 bases from V and 2 bases from J; bases unmatched to any gene: 3. Germline-derived CDR1 and CDR2 are LNHDA and SQIVND (reference sequence). The CDR3 is made up of 14 amino acids. In DNA, the CDR3 is TGTGCCAGTAGGGGACAGGGGTTCAACTATGGCTACACCTTC. Its protein is CASRGQGFNYGYTF. Based on the CDR3 plus reference TRBV19 and TRBJ1-2, the full variable domain is DGGITQSPKYLFRKEGQNVTLSCEQNLNHDAMYWYRQDPGQGLRLIYYSQIVNDFQKGDIAEGYSVSREKKESFPLTVTSAQKNPTAFYLCASRGQGFNYGYTFGSGTRLTVV.

The genes are TRBV6-6 and TRBJ1-4, with D perhaps TRBD1 (6 bases). Germline V gene lookup returns CDR1 MNHNY and CDR2 SVGAGI (reference sequence). The CDR3 has 14 amino acids. Deletions cut 6 bases from V and 3 bases from J, with 11 bases between. The CDR3 is CASSNQGPNEKLFF. The CDR3 nucleotides are TGTGCCAGCAGCAACCAGGGGCCTAATGAAAAACTGTTTTTT.

This clone was recorded once. The chain links TRBV6-6 to TRBJ2-7, with 8 bases lining up with TRBD2. The V and J ends lost 4 bases and 7 bases, in that order; junction bases with no gene match: 9. In germline, CDR1 is MNHNY, CDR2 SVGAGI (reference sequence). The CDR3 has 14 amino acids. The CDR3 reads CASSSIAGYVEQYF. The DNA for the CDR3 is TGTGCCAGCAGTTCGATAGCGGGGTACGTGGAGCAGTACTTC.

The chain is built from TRBV30 and TRBJ2-2; TRBD1 might be the D (5 bases). This CDR3 is built from 12 residues. The germline gives CDR1 GTSNPN, CDR2 SVGIG (reference sequence). The ends were cut back, 8 bases at V and 2 bases at J, with 9 bases in the middle. This CDR3 is CARDSNTGELFF. The CDR3, as DNA: TGTGCCCGTGACAGTAACACCGGGGAGCTGTTTTTT.

This clone was seen once. The chain uses TRBV5-4 and TRBJ2-2; 12 bases match TRBD2. The CDR3 runs to 16 residues. The ends lost 4 bases at V and 5 bases at J; junction bases unmatched: 6. CDR1 and CDR2 (germline): SGHNT, YYREEE (reference sequence). CDR3 DNA sequence: TGTGCCAGCAGCCCCCTAGCGGGAGGGACGACCGGGGAGCTGTTTTTT. Residues: CASSPLAGGTTGELFF.

The chain carries TRBV2 and TRBJ2-3; possible D gene TRBD2, 5 bases. Germline CDR1 and CDR2: SNHLY and FYNNEI. The germline V and J ends were trimmed by 4 bases and 4 bases, with 9 bases remaining between them. The CDR3 runs to 13 residues. The CDR3 bases are TGTGCCAGCAGTGCGGACTCCCCAGATACGCAGTATTTT. Translation: CASSADSPDTQYF.

V is TRBV5-1 and J is TRBJ2-5; maybe TRBD1 (5 bases). This CDR3 region has 16 residues. Germline lookup yields CDR1 SGHRS and CDR2 YFSETQ. The V end was cut by 7 bases, the J end by 2 bases, with 21 bases between. CDR3 protein: CASGKGIGATQETQYF. The DNA for the CDR3 is TGCGCCAGCGGCAAGGGGATTGGCGCAACTCAAGAGACCCAGTACTTC. The variable domain in full, with the rest retrieved from reference TRBV5-1 and TRBJ2-5, is KAGVTQTPRYLIKTRGQQVTLSCSPISGHRSVSWYQQTPGQGLQFLFEYFSETQRNKGNFPGRFSGRQFSNSRSEMNVSTLELGDSALYLCASGKGIGATQETQYFGPGTRLLVL.